This entry lists 25 T cell receptor beta chains sequenced from one sample in a study of shared clonotypes between healthy human individuals. Only in-frame clones appear in the TCRdb table, and some are missing; sequencing was by immunoSEQ multiplex PCR. The table shows millions of clones, with over 85% occurring only once. What was sequenced was naive CD4+ T cells sorted from blood. The subset denotes: CD45RA+ positively selected. These receptors originate from a man in his late teens or twenties in good health.

The V and J genes are TRBV5-6 and TRBJ2-1, with D unresolved. The V gene lost 4 bases and the J gene lost 5 bases, with 7 bases spanning the gap. The V gene's germline CDR1 is SGHDT and CDR2 YYEEEE. The CDR3 totals 12 residues. The CDR3 DNA follows: TGTGCCAGCAGCCTCATCCACAATGAGCAGTTCTTC. It encodes CASSLIHNEQFF.

The genes are TRBV15 and TRBJ2-7, with 14 bases aligning to TRBD2. This CDR3 is built from 15 residues. From germline, CDR1 is LNHNV and CDR2 YYDKDF (reference sequence). The V gene end was trimmed by 3 bases and the J gene end by 6 bases; junction bases not matched to a gene: 4. DNA for the CDR3: TGTGCCACCAGCAGCGGGACTAGCGGGGGTCTCGAGCAGTACTTC. Its translation is CATSSGTSGGLEQYF.

V gene TRBV5-1 combines with J gene TRBJ1-2, with D tentatively TRBD1 (6 bases). Trimming pared 2 bases from V and 4 bases from J, leaving 15 bases between. Germline-derived CDR1 and CDR2 are SGHRS and YFSETQ. This CDR3 spans 15 amino acids. The CDR3 loop reads CASSFDQGHLYGYTF. The CDR3 DNA reads TGCGCCAGCAGCTTTGACCAGGGACATCTCTATGGCTACACCTTC.

About this clone itself: The same CDR3 also results from other DNA sequences found in this sample. The chain links TRBV5-1 to TRBJ2-1, with 9 bases fitting TRBD1. V was clipped by 6 bases and J by 6 bases; unmatched bases: 4. Germline lookup yields CDR1 SGHRS and CDR2 YFSETQ. This CDR3 comprises 13 residues. In nucleotides, the CDR3 is TGCGCCAGCACGGTGACAGGGGGCAATGAGCAGTTCTTC. Translating it yields CASTVTGGNEQFF.

The chain combines TRBV27 with TRBJ2-7; 8 bases line up with TRBD1. CDR1 is MNHEY, CDR2 SMNVEV, per germline (reference sequence). V lost 6 bases and J lost 5; bases outside the gene matches: 12. This CDR3 is 15 amino acids long. CDR3 nucleotide sequence: TGTGCCAGCAGCCAACCCGGACAGGGTGTGGACGAGCAGTACTTC. Its translation is CASSQPGQGVDEQYF.

This chain links TRBV4-1 with TRBJ2-7; tentatively, D is TRBD1 (6 bases). The CDR3 contains 12 residues. Trimming shortened V by 1 base and J by 9 bases, and 10 bases separated the two germline ends. CDR1 and CDR2 from the germline V gene are MGHRA and YSYEKL. CDR3 region: CASSQATGTQYF. DNA of the CDR3: TGCGCCAGCAGCCAAGCGACAGGAACGCAGTACTTC.

The chain has TRBV18 and TRBJ1-2, with D possibly matching TRBD1 (5 bases). Looked up from germline, CDR1 is KGHSH and CDR2 is LQKENI. This CDR3 region has 16 residues. Deletions cut 0 bases from V and 4 bases from J, with 15 bases between. The CDR3 protein is CASSPPNGAGVYGYTF. The DNA for the CDR3 is TGTGCCAGCTCACCACCGAATGGGGCAGGCGTCTATGGCTACACCTTC.

Comments on this clone: This sample also contains other DNA sequences that code for the same CDR3. The chain links TRBV7-2 to TRBJ1-4; TRBD1 matches at 7 bases. In germline, CDR1 is SGHTA, CDR2 FQGNSA. The CDR3 is 13 amino acids. V shed 0 bases, J shed 8 bases, and the junction held 0 bases outside the gene matches. The CDR3 bases are TGTGCCAGCAGCTTAGCGACAGGGGAAAAACTGTTTTTT. It specifies CASSLATGEKLFF.

This chain joins TRBV5-1 and TRBJ1-3, with 9 bases identical to TRBD1. Trimming removed 3 bases from V and 5 bases from J; junction bases left unmatched: 9. Germline-derived CDR1 and CDR2 are SGHRS and YFSETQ. The CDR3 loop spans 16 amino acids. The CDR3 DNA sequence: TGCGCCAGCAGCTCGCCCCTGACAGGGGGGAGAAACACCATATATTTT. It is translated as CASSSPLTGGRNTIYF.

The V call is TRBV6-6, the J call TRBJ1-5; no definite D call. V dropped 0 bases and J dropped 6 bases, with 12 bases sitting between them. Looked up from germline, CDR1 is MNHNY and CDR2 is SVGAGI (reference sequence). The CDR3 extends over 15 amino acids. The DNA of the CDR3 is TGTGCCAGCAGTTACTCGAGACCGGGGAGTCAGCCCCAGCATTTT. It yields the protein CASSYSRPGSQPQHF.

The CDR3 DNA reads as TGTGCCAGCAGCTTAGCTGGGCAGGGGAAACGAGAAAAACTGTTTTTT. Translated: CASSLAGQGKREKLFF. This sequence joins TRBV7-9 and TRBJ1-4; a possible D gene is TRBD1 (6 bases). Germline V CDR1 and CDR2: SEHNR, FQNEAQ (reference sequence). The length of the CDR3 is 16 residues. Trimming stripped 0 bases from V and 8 bases from J, with 16 bases between.

This sequence joins TRBV9 and TRBJ2-7, with TRBD2 matching over 8 bases. This CDR3 spans 15 amino acids. CDR1 SGDLS and CDR2 YYNGEE come from the germline V gene. Trimming removed 3 bases from V and 6 bases from J; junction bases left unmatched: 11. CDR3 nucleotides: TGTGCCAGCAGCGAAAATCCGGCGGGGGGCGGCGAGCAGTACTTC. Its translation: CASSENPAGGGEQYF.

The chain employs TRBV5-1 and TRBJ2-5; TRBD2 is a possible D gene (5 bases). Trimming left V 4 bases short and J 4 bases short, with 14 bases between. CDR3 size: 14 residues. CDR1 and CDR2 (germline): SGHRS, YFSETQ. For the CDR3, the DNA is TGCGCCAGCAGCCCCCAGGACTTCCGAGAGACCCAGTACTTC. Translation gives CASSPQDFRETQYF.

V usage is TRBV18 and J usage is TRBJ1-1; D is perhaps TRBD1 (5 bases). In germline, CDR1 is KGHSH, CDR2 LQKENI. V was shortened by 4 bases and J by 0 bases, with 12 bases between the two germline ends. This CDR3 spans 15 amino acids. CDR3 sequence (DNA): TGTGCCAGCTCACTCGCCGGGGCACTGAACACTGAAGCTTTCTTT. This encodes CASSLAGALNTEAFF.

The CDR3 DNA reads as TGCGCCAGCAGCCCGCGGACGGGGAGGGGGATCTACGAGCAGTACTTC. Translating gives CASSPRTGRGIYEQYF. The chain has TRBV5-1 and TRBJ2-7; tentatively, D is TRBD2 (7 bases). Trimming took off 4 bases at V and 3 bases at J, with 20 bases between the two ends. Looked up from germline, CDR1 is SGHRS and CDR2 is YFSETQ. The CDR3 spans 16 residues.

V gene TRBV5-1 combines with J gene TRBJ2-2; 7 nucleotides align to TRBD1. This CDR3 comprises 14 residues. Unmatched junction bases numbered 4, after V lost 4 bases and J lost 4 bases. Germline V CDR1 and CDR2: SGHRS, YFSETQ. CDR3 coding DNA: TGCGCCAGCAGCCTTGGGACAGTCACCGGGGAGCTGTTTTTT. Protein product: CASSLGTVTGELFF. Together with reference TRBV5-1 and TRBJ2-2, the CDR3 gives the full variable domain: KAGVTQTPRYLIKTRGQQVTLSCSPISGHRSVSWYQQTPGQGLQFLFEYFSETQRNKGNFPGRFSGRQFSNSRSEMNVSTLELGDSALYLCASSLGTVTGELFFGEGSRLTVL.

The chain links TRBV20-1 to TRBJ2-5; D is uncertain. This CDR3 is built from 11 residues. Trimming stripped 4 bases from V and 5 bases from J, with 8 bases between. The germline V gene has CDR1 DFQATT and CDR2 SNEGSKA (reference sequence). The CDR3 DNA reads as TGCAGTGCTAAAACCGTGGAGACCCAGTACTTC. This gives the protein CSAKTVETQYF.

The gene calls are TRBV6-1 and TRBJ2-5; 9 bases map to TRBD2. CDR1 and CDR2 from the germline V gene are MNHNS and SASEGT. The CDR3 is made up of 16 amino acids. With 1 base clipped from V and 5 bases from J, the junction kept 8 bases outside the gene matches. The DNA for the CDR3 is TGTGCCAGCAGTGAAGTTTGGCGGGGGGGCAAGGAGACCCAGTACTTC. This encodes CASSEVWRGGKETQYF.

This sequence joins TRBV7-9 and TRBJ2-1; a possible D gene is TRBD2 (5 bases). CDR3 length: 15 amino acids. The germline gives CDR1 SEHNR, CDR2 FQNEAQ (reference sequence). Between the trimmed V and J ends, which lost 3 bases and 5 bases, there was a span of 14 bases. CDR3 protein: CASSLTGTLHNEQFF. The CDR3 region has the DNA TGTGCCAGCAGCTTGACGGGAACGTTGCACAATGAGCAGTTCTTC.

The chain links TRBV25-1 to TRBJ2-3; maybe TRBD2 (5 bases). Deletions cut 6 bases from V and 6 bases from J, with 10 bases between. The CDR3 totals 12 residues. CDR1 is MGHDK and CDR2 is SYGVNS in the germline V gene. CDR3 region: CASSERGDTQYF. The DNA for the CDR3 is TGTGCCAGCAGCGAACGAGGGGATACGCAGTATTTT.

The chain combines TRBV10-3 with TRBJ2-2; 12 bases match TRBD2. The CDR3 has 18 amino acids. J gave up 0 bases and V 3 bases, and 5 bases lay outside the gene matches. CDR1 ENHRY and CDR2 SYGVKD come from the germline V gene. The DNA for the CDR3 is TGTGCCATCAGTGAATGGAGACTAGCGGGAGCGAACACCGGGGAGCTGTTTTTT. Its protein is CAISEWRLAGANTGELFF.

This chain links TRBV29-1 with TRBJ1-2; D gene ambiguous. CDR1 and CDR2 from the germline V gene are SQVTM and ANQGSEA. CDR3 length equals 13 residues. Between the trimmed V and J ends, which lost 5 bases and 5 bases, there was a span of 15 bases. In nucleotides, the CDR3 is TGCAGCGTTATACCGAACGCGGGGTATGGCTACACCTTC. Protein product: CSVIPNAGYGYTF.

The table lists this clone with a count of one. The V gene is TRBV7-9, the J gene TRBJ1-2; 8 bases are a match to TRBD1. Germline V gives CDR1 SEHNR, CDR2 FQNEAQ (reference sequence). Trimming took 1 base from V and 7 from J; bases not matched to a gene: 11. The CDR3 length is 16 residues. CDR3: CASSLDLGQGRTGYTF. The CDR3 DNA reads as TGTGCCAGCAGCTTAGATCTAGGACAGGGTCGTACTGGCTACACCTTC.

The V call is TRBV6-5, the J call TRBJ1-1; 10 bases match TRBD1. V shed 7 bases, J shed 3 bases, and the junction held 5 bases outside the gene matches. Germline lookup yields CDR1 MNHEY and CDR2 SVGAGI. CDR3 size: 14 residues. Here the CDR3 DNA reads TGTGCCAGCACCCGCGGGACAGGGGACACTGAAGCTTTCTTT. Its translation is CASTRGTGDTEAFF.

CDR3 protein: CASSQGSPTDTQYF. The CDR3 DNA sequence: TGTGCCAGCAGCCAGGGATCCCCCACAGATACGCAGTATTTT. V is TRBV7-2 and J is TRBJ2-3, with D possibly matching TRBD1 (5 bases). This CDR3 region has 14 residues. V dropped 5 bases and J dropped 2 bases, with 11 bases sitting between them. Germline-derived CDR1 and CDR2 are SGHTA and FQGNSA.